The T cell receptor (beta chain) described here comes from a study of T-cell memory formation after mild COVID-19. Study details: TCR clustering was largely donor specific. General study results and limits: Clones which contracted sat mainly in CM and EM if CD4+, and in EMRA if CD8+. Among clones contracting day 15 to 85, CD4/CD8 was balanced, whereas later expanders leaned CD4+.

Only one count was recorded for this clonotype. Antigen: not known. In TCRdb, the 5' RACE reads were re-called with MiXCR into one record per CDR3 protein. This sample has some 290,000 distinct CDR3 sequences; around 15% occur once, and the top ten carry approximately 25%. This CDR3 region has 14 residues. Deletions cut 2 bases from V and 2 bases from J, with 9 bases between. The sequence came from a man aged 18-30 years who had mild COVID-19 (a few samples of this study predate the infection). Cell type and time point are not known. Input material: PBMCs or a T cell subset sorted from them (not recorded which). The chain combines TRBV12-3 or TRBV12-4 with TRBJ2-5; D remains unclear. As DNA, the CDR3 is TGTGCCAGCAGTTTAAGTTTTAGGCAAGAGACCCAGTACTTC. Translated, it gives CASSLSFRQETQYF.